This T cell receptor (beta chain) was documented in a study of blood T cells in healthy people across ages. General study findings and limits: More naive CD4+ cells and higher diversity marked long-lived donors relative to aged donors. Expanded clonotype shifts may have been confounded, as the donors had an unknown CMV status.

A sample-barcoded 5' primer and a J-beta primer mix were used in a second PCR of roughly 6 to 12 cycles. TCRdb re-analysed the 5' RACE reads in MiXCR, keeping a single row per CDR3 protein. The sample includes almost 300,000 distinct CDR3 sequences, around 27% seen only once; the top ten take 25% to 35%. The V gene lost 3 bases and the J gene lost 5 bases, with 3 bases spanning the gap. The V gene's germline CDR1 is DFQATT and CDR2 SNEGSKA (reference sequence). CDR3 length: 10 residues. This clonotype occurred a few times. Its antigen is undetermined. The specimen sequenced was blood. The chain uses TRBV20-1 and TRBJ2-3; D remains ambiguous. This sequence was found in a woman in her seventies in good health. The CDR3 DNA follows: TGCAGTGCTAGTCGAGATACGCAGTATTTT. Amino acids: CSASRDTQYF.